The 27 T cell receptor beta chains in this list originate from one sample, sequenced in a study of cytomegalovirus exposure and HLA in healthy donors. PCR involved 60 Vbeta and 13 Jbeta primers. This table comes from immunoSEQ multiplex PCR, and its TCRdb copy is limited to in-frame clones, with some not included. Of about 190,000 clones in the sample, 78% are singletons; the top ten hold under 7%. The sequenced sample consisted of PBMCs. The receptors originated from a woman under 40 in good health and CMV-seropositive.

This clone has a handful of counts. CDR3 amino acids: CASSAGPSYEQYF. In DNA, the CDR3 is TGTGCCAGCAGCGCGGGACCAAGCTACGAGCAGTACTTC. The chain has TRBV7-6 and TRBJ2-7; tentative D call: TRBD2 (6 bases). The V end was cut by 5 bases, the J end by 3 bases, with 11 bases between. The CDR3 contains 13 residues. The germline gives CDR1 SGHVS, CDR2 FNYEAQ.

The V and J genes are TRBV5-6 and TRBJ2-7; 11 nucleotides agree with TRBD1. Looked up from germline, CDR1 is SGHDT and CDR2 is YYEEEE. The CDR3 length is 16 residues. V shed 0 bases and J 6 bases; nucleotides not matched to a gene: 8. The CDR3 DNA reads TGTGCCAGCAGCTTGGTTTGGACAGGGGGCAGGGGCGAGCAGTACTTC. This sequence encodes CASSLVWTGGRGEQYF.

The CDR3, as DNA: TGTGCCAGCAAAGTAATTGGAGGGGAAAAACTGTTTTTT. This sequence encodes CASKVIGGEKLFF. The chain has TRBV6-1 and TRBJ1-4; D not resolved. V shed 7 bases and J shed 8 bases, with 14 bases lying between them. The CDR3 length is 13 residues. Germline CDR1 MNHNS, CDR2 SASEGT.

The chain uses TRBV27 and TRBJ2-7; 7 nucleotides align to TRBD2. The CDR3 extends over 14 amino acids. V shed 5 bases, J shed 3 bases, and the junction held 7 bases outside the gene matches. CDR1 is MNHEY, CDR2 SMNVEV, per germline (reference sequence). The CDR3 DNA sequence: TGTGCCAGCAGTCCGGGGCGGGAGTACTACGAGCAGTACTTC. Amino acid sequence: CASSPGREYYEQYF.

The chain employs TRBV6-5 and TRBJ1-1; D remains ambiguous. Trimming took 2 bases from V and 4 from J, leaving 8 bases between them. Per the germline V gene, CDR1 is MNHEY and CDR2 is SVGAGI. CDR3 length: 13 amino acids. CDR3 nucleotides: TGTGCCAGCAGTTACCCCCAGTCCACTGAAGCTTTCTTT. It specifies CASSYPQSTEAFF.

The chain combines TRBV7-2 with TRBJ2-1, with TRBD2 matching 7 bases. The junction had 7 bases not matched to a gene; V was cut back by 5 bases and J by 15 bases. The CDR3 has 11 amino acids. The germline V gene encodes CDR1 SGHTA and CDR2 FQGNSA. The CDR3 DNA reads TGTGCCAGCAGCGCCCGGGAGGAGGTGTTCTTC. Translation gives CASSAREEVFF.

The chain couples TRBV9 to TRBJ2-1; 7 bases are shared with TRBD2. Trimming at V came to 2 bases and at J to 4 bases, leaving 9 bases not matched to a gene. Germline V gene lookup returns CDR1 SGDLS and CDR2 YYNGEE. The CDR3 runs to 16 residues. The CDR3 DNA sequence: TGTGCCAGCAGCGTCACACGGGAGGCTCAATACAATGAGCAGTTCTTC. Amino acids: CASSVTREAQYNEQFF.

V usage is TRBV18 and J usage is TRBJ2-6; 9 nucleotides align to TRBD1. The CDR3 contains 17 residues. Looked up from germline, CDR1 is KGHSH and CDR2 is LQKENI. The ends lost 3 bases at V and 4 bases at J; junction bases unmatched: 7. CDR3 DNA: TGTGCCAGCTCACCGGGGACAGGGATGTCGGGGGCCAACGTCCTGACTTTC. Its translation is CASSPGTGMSGANVLTF. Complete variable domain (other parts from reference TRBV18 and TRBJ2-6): NAGVMQNPRHLVRRRGQEARLRCSPMKGHSHVYWYRQLPEEGLKFMVYLQKENIIDESGMPKERFSAEFPKEGPSILRIQQVVRGDSAAYFCASSPGTGMSGANVLTFGAGSRLTVL.

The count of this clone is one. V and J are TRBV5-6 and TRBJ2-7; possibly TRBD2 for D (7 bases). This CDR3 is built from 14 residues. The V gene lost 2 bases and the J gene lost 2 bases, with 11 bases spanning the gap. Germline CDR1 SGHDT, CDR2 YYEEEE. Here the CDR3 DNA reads TGTGCCAGCAGCTTCCCGGGGGGCCCCTACGAGCAGTACTTC. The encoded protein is CASSFPGGPYEQYF.

The CDR3: CASSLSPGQVNTEAFF. The CDR3 nucleotides read TGTGCCAGCAGTTTATCCCCGGGACAGGTAAACACTGAAGCTTTCTTT. This chain connects TRBV28 to TRBJ1-1; TRBD1 matches at 8 bases. Germline V lookup: CDR1 MDHEN, CDR2 SYDVKM. Germline trimming cut 1 base from V and 2 bases from J; bases unmatched to any gene: 6. This CDR3 region has 16 residues.

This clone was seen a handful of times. CDR3 residues: CASSIMEGNTEAFF. The CDR3 DNA follows: TGTGCCAGTAGTATTATGGAGGGGAACACTGAAGCTTTCTTT. The V gene is TRBV19, the J gene TRBJ1-1; no clear D. The germline V gene encodes CDR1 LNHDA and CDR2 SQIVND (reference sequence). The CDR3 extends over 14 amino acids. Trimming took off 3 bases at V and 1 base at J, with 9 bases between the two ends. Full variable domain (rest looked up from reference TRBV19 and TRBJ1-1): DGGITQSPKYLFRKEGQNVTLSCEQNLNHDAMYWYRQDPGQGLRLIYYSQIVNDFQKGDIAEGYSVSREKKESFPLTVTSAQKNPTAFYLCASSIMEGNTEAFFGQGTRLTVV.

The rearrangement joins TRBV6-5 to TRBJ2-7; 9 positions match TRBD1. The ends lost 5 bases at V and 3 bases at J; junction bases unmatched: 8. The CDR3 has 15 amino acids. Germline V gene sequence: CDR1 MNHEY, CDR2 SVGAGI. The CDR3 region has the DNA TGTGCCAGCAGTACGGGGACAGGGCCTAGCTACGAGCAGTACTTC. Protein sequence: CASSTGTGPSYEQYF.

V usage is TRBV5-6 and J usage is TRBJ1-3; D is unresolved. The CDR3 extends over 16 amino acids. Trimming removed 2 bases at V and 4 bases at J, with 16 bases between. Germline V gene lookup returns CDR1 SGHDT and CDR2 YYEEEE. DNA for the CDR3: TGTGCCAGCAGCTTTTCACAACAAGCGGGAGGAAACACCATATATTTT. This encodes CASSFSQQAGGNTIYF. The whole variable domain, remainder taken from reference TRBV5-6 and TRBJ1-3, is DAGVTQSPTHLIKTRGQQVTLRCSPKSGHDTVSWYQQALGQGPQFIFQYYEEEERQRGNFPDRFSGHQFPNYSSELNVNALLLGDSALYLCASSFSQQAGGNTIYFGEGSWLTVV.

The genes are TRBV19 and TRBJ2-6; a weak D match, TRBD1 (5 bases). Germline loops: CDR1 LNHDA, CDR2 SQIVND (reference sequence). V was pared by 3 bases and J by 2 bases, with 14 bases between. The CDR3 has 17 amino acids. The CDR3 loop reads CASSIKLVGAGANVLTF. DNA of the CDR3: TGTGCCAGTAGTATTAAGTTGGTAGGGGCTGGGGCCAACGTCCTGACTTTC.

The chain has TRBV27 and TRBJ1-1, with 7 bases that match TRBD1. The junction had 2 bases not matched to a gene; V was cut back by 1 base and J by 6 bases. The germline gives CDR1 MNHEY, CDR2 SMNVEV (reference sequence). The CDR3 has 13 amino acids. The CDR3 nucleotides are TGTGCCAGCAGTTTATATACAGGGGCTGAAGCTTTCTTT. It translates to CASSLYTGAEAFF.

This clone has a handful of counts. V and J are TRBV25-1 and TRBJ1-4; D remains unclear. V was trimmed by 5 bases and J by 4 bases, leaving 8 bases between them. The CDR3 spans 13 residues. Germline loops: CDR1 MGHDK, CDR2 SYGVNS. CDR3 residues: CASSSRVNEKLFF. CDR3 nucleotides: TGTGCCAGCAGTAGTCGGGTTAATGAAAAACTGTTTTTT.

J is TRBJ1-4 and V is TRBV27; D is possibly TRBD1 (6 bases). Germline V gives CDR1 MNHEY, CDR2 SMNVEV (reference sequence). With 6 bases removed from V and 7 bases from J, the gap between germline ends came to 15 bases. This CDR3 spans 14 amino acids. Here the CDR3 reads CASSFGGRGEKLFF. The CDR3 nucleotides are TGTGCCAGCAGCTTCGGGGGGCGTGGTGAAAAACTGTTTTTT.

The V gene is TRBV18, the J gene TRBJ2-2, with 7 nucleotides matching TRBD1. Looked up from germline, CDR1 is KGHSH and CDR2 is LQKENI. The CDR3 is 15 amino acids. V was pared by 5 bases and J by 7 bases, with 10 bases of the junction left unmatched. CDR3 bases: TGTGCCAGCTCAACGGTACAGGGGTACGGCGGGGAGCTGTTTTTT. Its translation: CASSTVQGYGGELFF.

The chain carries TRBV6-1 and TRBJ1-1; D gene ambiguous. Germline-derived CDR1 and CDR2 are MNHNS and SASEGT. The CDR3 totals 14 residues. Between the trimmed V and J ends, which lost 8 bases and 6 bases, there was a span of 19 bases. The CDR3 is CASRRTFSAPEAFF. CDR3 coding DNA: TGTGCCAGCCGGAGGACCTTCTCCGCCCCTGAAGCTTTCTTT.

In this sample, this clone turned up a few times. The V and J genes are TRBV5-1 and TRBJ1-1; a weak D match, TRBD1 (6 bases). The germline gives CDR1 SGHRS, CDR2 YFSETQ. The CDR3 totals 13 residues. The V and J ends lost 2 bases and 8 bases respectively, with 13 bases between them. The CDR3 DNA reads TGCGCCAGCAGCTTTTCAGGGGTATCGGAAGCTTTCTTT. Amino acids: CASSFSGVSEAFF.

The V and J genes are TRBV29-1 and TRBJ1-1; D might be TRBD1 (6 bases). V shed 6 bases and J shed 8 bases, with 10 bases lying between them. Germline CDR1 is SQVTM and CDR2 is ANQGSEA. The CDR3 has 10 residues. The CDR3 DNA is TGCAGCGTGGGTGGACAGGAAGCTTTCTTT. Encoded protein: CSVGGQEAFF. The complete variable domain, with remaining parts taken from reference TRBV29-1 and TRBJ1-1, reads SAVISQKPSRDICQRGTSLTIQCQVDSQVTMMFWYRQQPGQSLTLIATANQGSEATYESGFVIDKFPISRPNLTFSTLTVSNMSPEDSSIYLCSVGGQEAFFGQGTRLTVV.

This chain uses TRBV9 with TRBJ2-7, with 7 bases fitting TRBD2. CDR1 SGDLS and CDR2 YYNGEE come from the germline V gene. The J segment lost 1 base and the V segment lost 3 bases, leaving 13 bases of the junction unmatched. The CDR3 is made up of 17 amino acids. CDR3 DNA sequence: TGTGCCAGCAGCGCTTCTGATGGCGGGAGAAAGTCCTACGAGCAGTACTTC. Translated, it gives CASSASDGGRKSYEQYF. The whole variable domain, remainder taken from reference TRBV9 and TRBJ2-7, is DSGVTQTPKHLITATGQRVTLRCSPRSGDLSVYWYQQSLDQGLQFLIQYYNGEERAKGNILERFSAQQFPDLHSELNLSSLELGDSALYFCASSASDGGRKSYEQYFGPGTRLTVT.

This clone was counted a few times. The CDR3 sequence is CASSPPTETGAFF. CDR3 nucleotides: TGCGCCAGCAGCCCGCCAACCGAAACGGGGGCTTTCTTT. J is TRBJ1-1 and V is TRBV5-1; D call uncertain. This CDR3 contains 13 residues. Germline V gene data show CDR1 as SGHRS and CDR2 as YFSETQ. Trimming shortened V by 4 bases and J by 11 bases, and 18 bases separated the two germline ends. The whole variable domain, remainder taken from reference TRBV5-1 and TRBJ1-1, is KAGVTQTPRYLIKTRGQQVTLSCSPISGHRSVSWYQQTPGQGLQFLFEYFSETQRNKGNFPGRFSGRQFSNSRSEMNVSTLELGDSALYLCASSPPTETGAFFGQGTRLTVV.

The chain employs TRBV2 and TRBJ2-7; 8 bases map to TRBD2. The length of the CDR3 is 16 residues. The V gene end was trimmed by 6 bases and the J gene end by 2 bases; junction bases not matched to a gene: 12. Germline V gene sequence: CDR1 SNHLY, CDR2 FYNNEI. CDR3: CASSPGRGEVTYEQYF. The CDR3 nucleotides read TGTGCCAGCAGCCCAGGGCGGGGGGAAGTAACCTACGAGCAGTACTTC.

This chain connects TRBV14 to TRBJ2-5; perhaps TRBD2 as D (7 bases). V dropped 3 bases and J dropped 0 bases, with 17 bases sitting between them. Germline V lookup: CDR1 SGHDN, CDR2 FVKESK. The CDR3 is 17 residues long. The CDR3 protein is CASSQGGASWYQETQYF. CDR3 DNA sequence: TGTGCCAGCAGCCAGGGGGGGGCCTCATGGTACCAAGAGACCCAGTACTTC. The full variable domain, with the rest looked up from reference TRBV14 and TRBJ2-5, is EAGVTQFPSHSVIEKGQTVTLRCDPISGHDNLYWYRRVMGKEIKFLLHFVKESKQDESGMPNNRFLAERTGGTYSTLKVQPAELEDSGVYFCASSQGGASWYQETQYFGPGTRLLVL.

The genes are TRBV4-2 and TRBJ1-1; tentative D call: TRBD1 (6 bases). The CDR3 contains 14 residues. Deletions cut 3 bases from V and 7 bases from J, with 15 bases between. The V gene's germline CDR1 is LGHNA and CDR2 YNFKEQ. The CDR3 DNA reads TGTGCCAGCAGCCAGAGAACAGGGTCCTTTGAAGCTTTCTTT. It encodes CASSQRTGSFEAFF.

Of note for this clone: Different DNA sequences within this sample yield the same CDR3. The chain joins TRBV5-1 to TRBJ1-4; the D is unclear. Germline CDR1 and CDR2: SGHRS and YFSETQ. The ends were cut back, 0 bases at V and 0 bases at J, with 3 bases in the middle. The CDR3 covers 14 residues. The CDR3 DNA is TGCGCCAGCAGCTTGGGAGCAACTAATGAAAAACTGTTTTTT. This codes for CASSLGATNEKLFF.